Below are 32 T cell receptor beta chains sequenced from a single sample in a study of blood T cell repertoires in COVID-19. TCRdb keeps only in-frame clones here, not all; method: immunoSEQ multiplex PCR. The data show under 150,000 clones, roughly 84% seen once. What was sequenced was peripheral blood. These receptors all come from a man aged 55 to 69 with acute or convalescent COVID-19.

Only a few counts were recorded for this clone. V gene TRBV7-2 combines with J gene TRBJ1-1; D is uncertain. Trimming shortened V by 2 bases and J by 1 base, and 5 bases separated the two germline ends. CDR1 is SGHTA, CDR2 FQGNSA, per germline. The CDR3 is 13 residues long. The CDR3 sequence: CASSLQANTEAFF. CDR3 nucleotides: TGTGCCAGCAGCTTACAGGCGAACACTGAAGCTTTCTTT.

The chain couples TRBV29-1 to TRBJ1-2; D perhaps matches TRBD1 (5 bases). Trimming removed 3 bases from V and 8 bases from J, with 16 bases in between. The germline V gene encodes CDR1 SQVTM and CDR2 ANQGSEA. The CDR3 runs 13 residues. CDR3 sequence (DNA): TGCAGCGTTGAGCCTGACAGTGCTTGGGGCTACACCTTC. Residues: CSVEPDSAWGYTF. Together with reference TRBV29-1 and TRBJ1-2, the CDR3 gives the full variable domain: SAVISQKPSRDICQRGTSLTIQCQVDSQVTMMFWYRQQPGQSLTLIATANQGSEATYESGFVIDKFPISRPNLTFSTLTVSNMSPEDSSIYLCSVEPDSAWGYTFGSGTRLTVV.

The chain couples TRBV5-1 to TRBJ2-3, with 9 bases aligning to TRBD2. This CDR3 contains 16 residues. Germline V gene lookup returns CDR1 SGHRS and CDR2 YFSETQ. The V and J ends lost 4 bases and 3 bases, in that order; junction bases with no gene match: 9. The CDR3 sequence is CASSLRLAELTDTQYF. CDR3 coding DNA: TGCGCCAGCAGCCTACGACTAGCGGAATTAACAGATACGCAGTATTTT.

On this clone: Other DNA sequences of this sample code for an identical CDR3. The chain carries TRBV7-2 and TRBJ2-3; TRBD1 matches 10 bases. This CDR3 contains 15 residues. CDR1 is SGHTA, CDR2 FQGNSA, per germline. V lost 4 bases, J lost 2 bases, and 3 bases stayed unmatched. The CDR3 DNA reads TGTGCCAGCAGCTCAGACAGGGGGCTCACAGATACGCAGTATTTT. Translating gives CASSSDRGLTDTQYF.

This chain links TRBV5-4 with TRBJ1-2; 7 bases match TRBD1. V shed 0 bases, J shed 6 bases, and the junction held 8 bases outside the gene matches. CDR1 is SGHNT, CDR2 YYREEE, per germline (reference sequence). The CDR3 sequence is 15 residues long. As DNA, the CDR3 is TGTGCCAGCAGCTTGGAGGGGGCGCGTTTTAATGGCTACACCTTC. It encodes CASSLEGARFNGYTF.

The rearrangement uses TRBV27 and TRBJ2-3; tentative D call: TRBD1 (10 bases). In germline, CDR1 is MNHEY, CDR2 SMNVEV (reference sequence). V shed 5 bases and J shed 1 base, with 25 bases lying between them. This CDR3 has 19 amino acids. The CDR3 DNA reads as TGTGCCAGCAGTCCACCTTCGGCTAGCGGGACAGGGGGCACAGATACGCAGTATTTT. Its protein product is CASSPPSASGTGGTDTQYF.

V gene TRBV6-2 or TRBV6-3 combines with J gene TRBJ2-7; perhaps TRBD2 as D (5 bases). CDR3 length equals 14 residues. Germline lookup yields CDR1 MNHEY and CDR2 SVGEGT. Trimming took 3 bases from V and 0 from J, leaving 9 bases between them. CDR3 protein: CASSYAGLSYEQYF. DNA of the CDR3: TGTGCCAGCAGTTATGCAGGACTCTCCTACGAGCAGTACTTC.

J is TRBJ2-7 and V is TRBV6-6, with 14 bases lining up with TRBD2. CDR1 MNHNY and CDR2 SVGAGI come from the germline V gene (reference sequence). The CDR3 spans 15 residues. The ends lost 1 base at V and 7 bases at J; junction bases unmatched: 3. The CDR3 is CASSYFGLAGGEQYF. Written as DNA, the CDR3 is TGTGCCAGCAGTTACTTCGGACTAGCGGGAGGTGAGCAGTACTTC.

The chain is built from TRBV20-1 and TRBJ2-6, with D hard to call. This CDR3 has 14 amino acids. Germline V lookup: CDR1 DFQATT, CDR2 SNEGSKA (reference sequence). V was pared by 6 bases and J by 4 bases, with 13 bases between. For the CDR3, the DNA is TGCAGTGCCAGTGGAGCCGCAGGGGCCAACGTCCTGACTTTC. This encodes CSASGAAGANVLTF.

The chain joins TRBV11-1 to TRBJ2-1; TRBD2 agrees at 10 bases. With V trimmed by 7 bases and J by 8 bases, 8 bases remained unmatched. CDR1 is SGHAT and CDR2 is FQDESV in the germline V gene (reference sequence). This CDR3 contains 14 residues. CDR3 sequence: CASNPSGSGYEQFF. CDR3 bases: TGTGCCAGCAACCCTAGCGGGAGCGGCTATGAGCAGTTCTTC. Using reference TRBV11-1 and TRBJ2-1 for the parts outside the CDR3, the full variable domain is EAEVAQSPRYKITEKSQAVAFWCDPISGHATLYWYRQILGQGPELLVQFQDESVVDDSQLPKDRFSAERLKGVDSTLKIQPAELGDSAMYLCASNPSGSGYEQFFGPGTRLTVL.

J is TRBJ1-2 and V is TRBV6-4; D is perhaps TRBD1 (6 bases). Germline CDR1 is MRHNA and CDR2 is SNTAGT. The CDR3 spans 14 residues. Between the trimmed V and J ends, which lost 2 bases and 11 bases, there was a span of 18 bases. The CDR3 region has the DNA TGTGCCAGCAGTGACCTACACTCGGGAGGGGGGTACACCTTC. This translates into CASSDLHSGGGYTF.

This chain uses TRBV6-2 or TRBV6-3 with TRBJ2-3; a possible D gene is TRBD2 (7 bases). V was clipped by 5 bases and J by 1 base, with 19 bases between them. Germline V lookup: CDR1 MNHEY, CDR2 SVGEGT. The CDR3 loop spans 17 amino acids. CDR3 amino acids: CASSPLRGGGRTDTQYF. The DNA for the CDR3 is TGTGCCAGCAGTCCCCTCCGTGGGGGGGGCCGCACAGATACGCAGTATTTT.

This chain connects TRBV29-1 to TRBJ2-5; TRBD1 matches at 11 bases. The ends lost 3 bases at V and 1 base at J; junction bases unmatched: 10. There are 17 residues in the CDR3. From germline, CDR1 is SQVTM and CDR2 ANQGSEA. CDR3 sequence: CSVEGDRGTYIQETQYF. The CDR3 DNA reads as TGCAGCGTTGAGGGGGACAGGGGGACCTACATCCAAGAGACCCAGTACTTC.

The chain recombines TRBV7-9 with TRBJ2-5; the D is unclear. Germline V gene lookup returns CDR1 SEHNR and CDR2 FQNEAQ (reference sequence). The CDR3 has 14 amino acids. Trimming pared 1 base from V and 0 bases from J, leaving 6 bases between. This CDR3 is CASSLGEYQETQYF. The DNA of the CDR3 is TGTGCCAGCAGCTTAGGAGAGTACCAAGAGACCCAGTACTTC.

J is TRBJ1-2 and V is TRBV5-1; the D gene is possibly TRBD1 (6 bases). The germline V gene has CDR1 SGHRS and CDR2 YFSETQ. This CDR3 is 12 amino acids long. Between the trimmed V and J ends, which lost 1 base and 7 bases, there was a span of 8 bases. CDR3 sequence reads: CASSLTGSGYTF. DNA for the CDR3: TGCGCCAGCAGCTTGACAGGGAGTGGCTACACCTTC.

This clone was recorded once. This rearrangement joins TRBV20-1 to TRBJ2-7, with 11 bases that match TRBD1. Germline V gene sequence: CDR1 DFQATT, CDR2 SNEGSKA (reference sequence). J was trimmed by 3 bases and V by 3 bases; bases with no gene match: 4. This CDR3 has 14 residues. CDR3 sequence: CSASRGTGGYEQYF. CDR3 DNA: TGCAGTGCTAGTCGCGGGACAGGGGGCTACGAGCAGTACTTC.

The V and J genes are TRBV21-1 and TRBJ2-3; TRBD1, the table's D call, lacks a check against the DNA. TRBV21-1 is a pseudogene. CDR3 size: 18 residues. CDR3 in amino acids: CASSRQRLGGEVTDTQYF. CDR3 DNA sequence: TGTGCCAGCAGCCGCCAGAGACTAGGGGGCGAGGTCACAGATACGCAGTATTTT.

The CDR3 is CASSVGPNNEQFF. CDR3 bases: TGTGCCAGCAGCGTAGGGCCCAACAATGAGCAGTTCTTC. This chain joins TRBV9 and TRBJ2-1; D uncertain. The CDR3 covers 13 residues. With 0 bases removed from V and 5 bases from J, the gap between germline ends came to 6 bases. Per the germline V gene, CDR1 is SGDLS and CDR2 is YYNGEE.

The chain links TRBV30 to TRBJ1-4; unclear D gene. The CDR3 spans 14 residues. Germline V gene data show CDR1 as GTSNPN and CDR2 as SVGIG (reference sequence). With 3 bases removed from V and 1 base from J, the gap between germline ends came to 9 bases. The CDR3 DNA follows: TGTGCCTGGAGCCGGGAAGGAACTAATGAAAAACTGTTTTTT. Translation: CAWSREGTNEKLFF.

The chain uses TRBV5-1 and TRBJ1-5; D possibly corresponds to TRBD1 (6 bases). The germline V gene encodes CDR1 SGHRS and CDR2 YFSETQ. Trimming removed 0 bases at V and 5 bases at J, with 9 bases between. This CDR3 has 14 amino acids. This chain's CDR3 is CASSLGEGDQPQHF. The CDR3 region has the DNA TGCGCCAGCAGCTTGGGGGAGGGGGATCAGCCCCAGCATTTT.

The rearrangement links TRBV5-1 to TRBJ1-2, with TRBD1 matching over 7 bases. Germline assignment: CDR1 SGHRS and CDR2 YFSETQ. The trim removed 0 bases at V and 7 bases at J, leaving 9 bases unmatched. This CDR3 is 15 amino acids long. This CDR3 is CASSLVGRGSGGYTF. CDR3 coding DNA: TGCGCCAGCAGCTTGGTCGGCAGGGGGTCTGGTGGCTACACCTTC.

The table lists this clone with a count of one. The CDR3 nucleotides read TGTGCCAGCTCACCCCTCGGCGGGGACCTCAAGCGTGACACTGAAGCTTTCTTT. Translating it yields CASSPLGGDLKRDTEAFF. The chain recombines TRBV18 with TRBJ1-1, with D perhaps TRBD1 (5 bases). The ends were cut back, 3 bases at V and 3 bases at J, with 23 bases in the middle. Per the germline V gene, CDR1 is KGHSH and CDR2 is LQKENI. The CDR3 spans 18 residues.

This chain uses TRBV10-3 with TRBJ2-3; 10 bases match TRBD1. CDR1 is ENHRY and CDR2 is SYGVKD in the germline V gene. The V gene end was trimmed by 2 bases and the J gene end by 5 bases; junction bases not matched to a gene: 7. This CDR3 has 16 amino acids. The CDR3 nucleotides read TGTGCCATCAGTGAGGGCCCCCGGGACAGGGGAGATACGCAGTATTTT. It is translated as CAISEGPRDRGDTQYF.

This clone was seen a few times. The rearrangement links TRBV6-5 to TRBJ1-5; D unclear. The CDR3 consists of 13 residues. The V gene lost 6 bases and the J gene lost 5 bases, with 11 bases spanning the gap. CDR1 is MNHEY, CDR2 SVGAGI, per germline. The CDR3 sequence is CASRNNRDQPQHF. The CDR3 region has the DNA TGTGCCAGCAGGAACAACAGAGATCAGCCCCAGCATTTT.

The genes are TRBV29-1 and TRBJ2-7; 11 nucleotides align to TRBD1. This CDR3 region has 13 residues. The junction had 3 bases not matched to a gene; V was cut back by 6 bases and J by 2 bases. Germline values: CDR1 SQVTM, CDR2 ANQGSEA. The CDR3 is CSVGQGAPYEQYF. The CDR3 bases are TGCAGCGTCGGACAGGGGGCCCCCTACGAGCAGTACTTC.

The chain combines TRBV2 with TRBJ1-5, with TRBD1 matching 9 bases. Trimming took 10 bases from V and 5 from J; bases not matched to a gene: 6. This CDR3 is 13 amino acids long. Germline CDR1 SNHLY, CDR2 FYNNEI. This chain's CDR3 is CATGTGIDQPQHF. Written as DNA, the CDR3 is TGTGCCACCGGGACAGGGATAGATCAGCCCCAGCATTTT.

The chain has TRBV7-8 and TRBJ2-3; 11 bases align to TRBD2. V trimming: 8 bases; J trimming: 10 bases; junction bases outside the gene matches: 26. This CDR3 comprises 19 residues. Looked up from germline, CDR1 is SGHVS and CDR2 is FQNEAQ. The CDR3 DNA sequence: TGTGCCAGCTCCGACCTCCCCCTAGGGGGCAATAGCGGGAGGGCCGCGCAGTATTTT. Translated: CASSDLPLGGNSGRAAQYF.

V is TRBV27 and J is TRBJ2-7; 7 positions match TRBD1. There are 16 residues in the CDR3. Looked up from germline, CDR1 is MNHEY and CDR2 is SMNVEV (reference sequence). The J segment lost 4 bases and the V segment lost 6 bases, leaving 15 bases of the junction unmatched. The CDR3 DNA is TGTGCCAGCAGCCTGAGGACCGGGACAGCAGATTACGAGCAGTACTTC. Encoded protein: CASSLRTGTADYEQYF.

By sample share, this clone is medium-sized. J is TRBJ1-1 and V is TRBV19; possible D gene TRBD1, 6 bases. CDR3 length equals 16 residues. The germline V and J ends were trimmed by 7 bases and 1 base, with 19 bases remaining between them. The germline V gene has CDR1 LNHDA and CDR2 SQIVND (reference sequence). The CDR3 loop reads CASTSKGGAANTEAFF. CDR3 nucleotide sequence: TGTGCCAGTACTAGCAAAGGGGGGGCGGCGAACACTGAAGCTTTCTTT.

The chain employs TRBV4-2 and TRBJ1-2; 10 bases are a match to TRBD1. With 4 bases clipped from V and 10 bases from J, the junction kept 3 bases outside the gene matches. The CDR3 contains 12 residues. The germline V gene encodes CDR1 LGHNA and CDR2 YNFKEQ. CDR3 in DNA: TGTGCCAGCAGCCGGACAGGGGGAATCTACACCTTC. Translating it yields CASSRTGGIYTF.

The CDR3 DNA follows: TGTGCCACCAGTGCCCCGGGACAGGGCTATGGCTACACCTTC. Translated: CATSAPGQGYGYTF. The chain couples TRBV24-1 to TRBJ1-2; 9 nucleotides align to TRBD1. After removal of 5 bases from V and 4 bases from J, the junction contained 4 bases not matched to a gene. The CDR3 consists of 14 residues. Germline CDR1 and CDR2: KGHDR and SFDVKD.

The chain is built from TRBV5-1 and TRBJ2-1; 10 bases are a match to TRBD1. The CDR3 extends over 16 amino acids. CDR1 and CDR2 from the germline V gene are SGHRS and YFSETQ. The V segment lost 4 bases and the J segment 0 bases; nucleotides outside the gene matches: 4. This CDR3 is CASSRRTGGSYNEQFF. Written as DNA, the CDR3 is TGCGCCAGCAGCAGGCGGACAGGGGGCTCCTACAATGAGCAGTTCTTC. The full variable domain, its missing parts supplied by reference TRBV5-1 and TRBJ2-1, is KAGVTQTPRYLIKTRGQQVTLSCSPISGHRSVSWYQQTPGQGLQFLFEYFSETQRNKGNFPGRFSGRQFSNSRSEMNVSTLELGDSALYLCASSRRTGGSYNEQFFGPGTRLTVL.